Included here is one T cell receptor (beta chain) sequence, with context. Method: immunoSEQ multiplex PCR; TCRdb's copy keeps in-frame clones and lacks some. The table records some 220,000 clones, about 84% of them present only once. This sample was taken from a study of blood T cell repertoires in COVID-19. Sequencing was performed on peripheral blood. This TCR derives from a human donor in a cohort sampled during active COVID-19.

CDR3: CSVEDRGEAFF. CDR3 bases: TGCAGCGTTGAAGACAGGGGTGAAGCTTTCTTT. The rearrangement joins TRBV29-1 to TRBJ1-1, with D maybe TRBD1 (6 bases). There are 11 residues in the CDR3. V lost 0 bases and J 7 bases, leaving 6 bases between the germline ends. Per germline, CDR1 SQVTM and CDR2 ANQGSEA.